A single T cell receptor beta chain is shown here with its context. Original processing notes: Counts of nucleated cells, estimated from reference gene primer amplification, were obtained. The table came from immunoSEQ multiplex PCR; TCRdb's copy has only in-frame clones and leaves some out. V and J calls and clone size are as listed in that table; D and trimming were resolved from the DNA. The sample contains 250,000 to 350,000 clones, 85% to 90% of which appear only once. This CDR3 is built from 15 residues. Germline-derived CDR1 and CDR2 are SGHKS and YYEKEE (reference sequence). V was clipped by 0 bases and J by 5 bases, with 14 bases between them. The data originate from a study of blood T cell repertoires in COVID-19. About the research overall: Italy, Spain and the United States were the sources of the convalescent and acute COVID-19 samples.

The TCR was taken from a man younger than 40 with acute or convalescent COVID-19. Input material: peripheral blood. The chain carries TRBV5-5 and TRBJ1-2; D perhaps matches TRBD1 (5 bases). The CDR3 nucleotides are TGTGCCAGCAGCTTGGGGGCCGACAGTCGATATGGCTACACCTTC. This encodes CASSLGADSRYGYTF.